This T cell receptor beta chain was observed in a study of OX40 agonist ivuxolimab in advanced cancers. No patient had autoimmune disease or received systemic immunosuppression. This clone occurred once. Method: immunoSEQ multiplex PCR; TCRdb's copy keeps in-frame clones and lacks some. The sample yields roughly 58,000 clones, roughly 84% seen once. Sample: CD4+ or CD8+ T cells sorted from blood, taken in a trial of the OX40 agonist ivuxolimab. The source of this sequence is an adult with an advanced solid tumor such as melanoma, head and neck, liver or kidney cancer.

The CDR3 DNA sequence: TGTGCCACCAGCAGAGGGGCTTACACAGATACGCAGTATTTT. Its protein is CATSRGAYTDTQYF. The genes are TRBV15 and TRBJ2-3; D is ambiguous. V shed 1 base and J shed 2 bases, with 7 bases lying between them. Germline V gene lookup returns CDR1 LNHNV and CDR2 YYDKDF (reference sequence). The CDR3 consists of 14 residues.